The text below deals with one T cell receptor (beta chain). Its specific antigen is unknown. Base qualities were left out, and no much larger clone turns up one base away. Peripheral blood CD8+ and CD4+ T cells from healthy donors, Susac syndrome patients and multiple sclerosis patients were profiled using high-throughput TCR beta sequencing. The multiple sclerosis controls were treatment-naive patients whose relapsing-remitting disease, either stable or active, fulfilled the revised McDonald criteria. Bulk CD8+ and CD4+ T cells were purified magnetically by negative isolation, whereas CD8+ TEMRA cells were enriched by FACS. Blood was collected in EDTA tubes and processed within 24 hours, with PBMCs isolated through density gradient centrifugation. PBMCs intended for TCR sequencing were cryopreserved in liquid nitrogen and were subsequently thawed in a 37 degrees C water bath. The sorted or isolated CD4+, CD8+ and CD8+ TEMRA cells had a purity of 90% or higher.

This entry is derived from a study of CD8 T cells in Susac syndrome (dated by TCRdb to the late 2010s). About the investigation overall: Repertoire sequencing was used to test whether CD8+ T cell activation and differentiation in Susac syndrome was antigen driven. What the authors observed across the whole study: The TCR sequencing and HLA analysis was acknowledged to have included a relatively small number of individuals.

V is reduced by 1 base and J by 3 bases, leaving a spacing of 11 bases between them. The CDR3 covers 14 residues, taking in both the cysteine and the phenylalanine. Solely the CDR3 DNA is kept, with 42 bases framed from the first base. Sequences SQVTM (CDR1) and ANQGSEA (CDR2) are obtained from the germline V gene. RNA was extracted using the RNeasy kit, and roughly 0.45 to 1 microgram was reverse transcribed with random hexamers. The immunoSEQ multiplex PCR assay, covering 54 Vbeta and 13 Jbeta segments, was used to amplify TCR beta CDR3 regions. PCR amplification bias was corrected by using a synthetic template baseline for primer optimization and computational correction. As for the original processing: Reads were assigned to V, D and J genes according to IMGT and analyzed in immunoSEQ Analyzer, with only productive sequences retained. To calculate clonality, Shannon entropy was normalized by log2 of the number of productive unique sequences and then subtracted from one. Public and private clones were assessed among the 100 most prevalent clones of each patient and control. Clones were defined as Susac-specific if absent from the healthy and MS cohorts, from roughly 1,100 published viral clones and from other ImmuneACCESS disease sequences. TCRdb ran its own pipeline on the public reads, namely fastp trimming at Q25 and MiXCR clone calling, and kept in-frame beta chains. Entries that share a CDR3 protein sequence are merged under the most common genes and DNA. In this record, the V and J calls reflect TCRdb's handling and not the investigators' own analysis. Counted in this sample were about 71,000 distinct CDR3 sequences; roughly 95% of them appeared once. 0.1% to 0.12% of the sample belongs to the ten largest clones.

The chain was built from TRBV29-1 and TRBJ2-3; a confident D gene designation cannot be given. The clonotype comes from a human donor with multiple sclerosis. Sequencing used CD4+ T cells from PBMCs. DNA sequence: TGCAGCGTTGAAGGTGGGGTAAGGACAGATACGCAGTATTTT. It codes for CSVEGGVRTDTQYF.